The rows below give T cell receptor beta chains drawn from one sample of a study of naive and memory T cell subsets. MiXCR, applied by TCRdb to the UMI-ligation and nested PCR reads, yields one record per CDR3 protein. This sample has approximately 140,000 distinct CDR3 sequences, with more than 15% found just once. Sequenced sample: naive CD8+ T cells from blood. The receptors were sampled from a human donor in good health. CDR3s include the opening cysteine and the closing phenylalanine or tryptophan. The D gene is left open where the match is weak. Rows give clone size only sometimes, using once, few, many, or a class for an expanded clone.

size,D,J,V,DNA,CDR3
.,.,TRBJ2-7,TRBV28,TGTGCCAGCAGTTTTGGCCTCCTAAGACCCTACGAGCAGTACTTC,CASSFGLLRPYEQYF
.,TRBD1,TRBJ2-5,TRBV7-9,TGTGCCAGCAGCTCCCGGGACAGGGGAATCCAAGAGACCCAGTACTTC,CASSSRDRGIQETQYF
.,.,TRBJ2-7,TRBV29-1,TGCAGCGTTGAAAAAGGGGTCAGGGAAAACGAGCAGTACTTC,CSVEKGVRENEQYF
.,.,TRBJ1-1,TRBV30,TGTGCCTGGGGTGAAGCTTTCTTT,CAWGEAFF
few,.,TRBJ2-5,TRBV5-6,TGTGCCAGCAGACCTCGGACAGATGAGACCCAGTACTTC,CASRPRTDETQYF
few,TRBD1,TRBJ2-4,TRBV25-1,TGTGCCAGCAGTCAAGGACGGACAGGGGTTACCAAAAACATTCAGTACTTC,CASSQGRTGVTKNIQYF
.,.,TRBJ2-7,TRBV19,TGTGCCAGTAGTCCCAGCCTCGCCTACGAGCAGTACTTC,CASSPSLAYEQYF
few,TRBD2,TRBJ2-3,TRBV28,TGTGCCAGCAGTTTACTAGCGGGAATTCGTACAGATACGCAGTATTTT,CASSLLAGIRTDTQYF
.,.,TRBJ2-5,TRBV5-4,TGTGCCAGCAGTCACGGAGCTGGTGCTCTTGAGACCCAGTACTTC,CASSHGAGALETQYF
many,.,TRBJ1-1,TRBV28,TGTGCCAGCAGTTTAAAAATGAACACTGAAGCTTTCTTT,CASSLKMNTEAFF
few,.,TRBJ2-6,TRBV28,TGTGCCAGCAGTTTAGACGGCGGCAGGGAGAGGTCTGGGGCCAACGTCCTGACTTTC,CASSLDGGRERSGANVLTF
.,.,TRBJ1-5,TRBV5-6,TGTGTCAGCAGCTTCGGCAGCAATCAGCCCCAGCATTTT,CVSSFGSNQPQHF
.,TRBD1,TRBJ2-5,TRBV25-1,TGTGCCAGCAGTGAACCCCAGGGGGCATGGGAGACCCAGTACTTC,CASSEPQGAWETQYF
.,.,TRBJ1-1,TRBV29-1,TGCAGCGTCAGGCCACCGGGGGATGACACTGAAGCTTTCTTT,CSVRPPGDDTEAFF
.,.,TRBJ2-1,TRBV6-2/TRBV6-3,TGTGCCAGCAATACCGACGGGAGCTCCTACAATGAGCAGTTCTTC,CASNTDGSSYNEQFF
.,.,TRBJ1-3,TRBV28,TGTGCCAGCAGTTACCCGACAGATGGAAACACCATATATTTT,CASSYPTDGNTIYF
.,TRBD1,TRBJ1-1,TRBV28,TGTGCCAGCAGTTTACCCGGACAGGGAGATGAAGCTTTCTTT,CASSLPGQGDEAFF
.,.,TRBJ2-7,TRBV29-1,TGCAGCGTTGAGGGCAGGGTCCCCTACGAGCAGTACTTC,CSVEGRVPYEQYF
.,.,TRBJ1-5,TRBV12-3/TRBV12-4,TGTGCCAGCAGTTGGGGTGGACAGAATCAGCCCCAGCATTTT,CASSWGGQNQPQHF
few,.,TRBJ1-5,TRBV6-1,TGTGCCAGCAGTGAAGCGATTTTTAGCAATCAGCCCCAGCATTTT,CASSEAIFSNQPQHF
.,TRBD2,TRBJ2-4,TRBV6-5,TGTGCCAGCAGTTACGCGGGAGGGGGGTCGGACATTCAGTACTTC,CASSYAGGGSDIQYF
.,.,TRBJ2-1,TRBV7-6,TGTGCCAGCAGCTTAGTAGTGGGAGCCCGAACCAATGAGCAGTTCTTC,CASSLVVGARTNEQFF
.,.,TRBJ2-7,TRBV10-3,TGTGCCATCAGTACGTGGAGGGCGGAGGAGCAGTACTTC,CAISTWRAEEQYF
.,.,TRBJ2-1,TRBV5-6,TGTGCCAGCAGCTCGACTCCCTCCTACAATGAGCAGTTCTTC,CASSSTPSYNEQFF
.,.,TRBJ2-3,TRBV29-1,TGCAGCGTTCTCGGTCATAGCACAGATACGCAGTATTTT,CSVLGHSTDTQYF
few,.,TRBJ2-5,TRBV4-1,TGCGCCAGCAGCCAAGCGTCAGCTTGGGTCCAAGAGACCCAGTACTTC,CASSQASAWVQETQYF
few,TRBD1,TRBJ1-2,TRBV28,TGTGCCAGCAGCCAACCAGGACAGGGGGCAGGCTACACCTTC,CASSQPGQGAGYTF